This TCR beta chain originates from a study of shared T cell receptors in the human thymus. Sequenced by immunoSEQ multiplex PCR; TCRdb stores in-frame clones only, minus some. The table includes over 650,000 clones, about 87% detected once. From germline, CDR1 is MGHRA and CDR2 YSYEKL. This CDR3 is built from 14 residues. Trimming took 3 bases from V and 4 from J, leaving 12 bases between them. In addition, the sample was reused for a study of human thymus T cells. That work contributes: Corrective heart surgery yielded resections, and these provided the thymus tissue. There appeared to be biased usage of V and J genes in thymic and blood repertoires. Unrelated individuals had highly overlapping thymic repertoires, as reported in related research.

Sequenced: thymocytes. V is TRBV4-1 and J is TRBJ1-1; D perhaps matches TRBD1 (5 bases). This TCR derives from a boy younger than two with a congenital heart defect. Here the CDR3 DNA reads TGCGCCAGCAGCCAGGAGAACAGGCTCACTGAAGCTTTCTTT. Its protein product is CASSQENRLTEAFF.